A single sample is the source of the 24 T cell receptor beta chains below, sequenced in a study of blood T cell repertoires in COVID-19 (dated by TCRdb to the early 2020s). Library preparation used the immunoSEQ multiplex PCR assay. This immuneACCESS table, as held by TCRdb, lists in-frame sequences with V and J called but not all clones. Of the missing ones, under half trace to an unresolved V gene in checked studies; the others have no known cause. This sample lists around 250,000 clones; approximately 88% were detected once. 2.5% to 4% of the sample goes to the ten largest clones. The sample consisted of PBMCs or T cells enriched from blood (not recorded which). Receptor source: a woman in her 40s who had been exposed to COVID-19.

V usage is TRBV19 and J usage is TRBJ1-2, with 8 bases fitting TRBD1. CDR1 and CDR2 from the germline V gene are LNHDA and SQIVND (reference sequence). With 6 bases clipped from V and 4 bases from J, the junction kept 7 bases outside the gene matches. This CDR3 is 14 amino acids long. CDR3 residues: CASRRDRSPYGYTF. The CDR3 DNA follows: TGTGCCAGTAGGCGGGACAGGTCCCCCTATGGCTACACCTTC.

DNA of the CDR3: TGTGCCAGCAGCTTGACCGGGACAGGGGGTGAAAAACTGTTTTTT. It encodes CASSLTGTGGEKLFF. The V call is TRBV5-6, the J call TRBJ1-4; 11 bases line up with TRBD1. This CDR3 spans 15 amino acids. Germline lookup yields CDR1 SGHDT and CDR2 YYEEEE. With V trimmed by 1 base and J by 7 bases, 3 bases remained unmatched.

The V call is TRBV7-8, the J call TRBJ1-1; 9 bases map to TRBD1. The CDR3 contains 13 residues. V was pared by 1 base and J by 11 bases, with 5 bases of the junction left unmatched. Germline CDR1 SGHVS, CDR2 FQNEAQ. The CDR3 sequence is CASSLGGTGSAFF. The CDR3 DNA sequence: TGTGCCAGCAGCTTAGGGGGGACAGGGTCGGCTTTCTTT.

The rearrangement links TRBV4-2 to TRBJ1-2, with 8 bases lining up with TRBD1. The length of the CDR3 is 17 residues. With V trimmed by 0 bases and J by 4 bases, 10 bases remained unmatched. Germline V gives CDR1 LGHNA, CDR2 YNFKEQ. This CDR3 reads CASSQDSPRGRGYGYTF. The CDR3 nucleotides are TGTGCCAGCAGCCAAGATAGCCCCAGGGGGCGGGGCTATGGCTACACCTTC.

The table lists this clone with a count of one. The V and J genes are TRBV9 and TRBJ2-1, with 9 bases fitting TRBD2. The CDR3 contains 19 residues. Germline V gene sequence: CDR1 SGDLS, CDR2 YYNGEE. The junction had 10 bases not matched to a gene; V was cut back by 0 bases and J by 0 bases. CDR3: CASSVARAGGTSSYNEQFF. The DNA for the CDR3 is TGTGCCAGCAGCGTAGCCCGAGCGGGGGGAACTAGCTCCTACAATGAGCAGTTCTTC.

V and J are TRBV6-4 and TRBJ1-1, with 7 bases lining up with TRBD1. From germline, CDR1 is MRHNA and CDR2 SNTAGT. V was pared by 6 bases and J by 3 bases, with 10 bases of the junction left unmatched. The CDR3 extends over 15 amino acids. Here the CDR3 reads CASRLPGQRYTEAFF. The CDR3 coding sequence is TGTGCCAGCAGACTCCCGGGACAGAGATACACTGAAGCTTTCTTT.

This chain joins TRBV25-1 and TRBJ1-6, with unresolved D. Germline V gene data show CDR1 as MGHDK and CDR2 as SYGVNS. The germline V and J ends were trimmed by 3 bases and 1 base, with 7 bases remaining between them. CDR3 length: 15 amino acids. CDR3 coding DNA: TGTGCCAGCAGTGACTCGGGGTCCTATAATTCACCCCTCCACTTT. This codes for CASSDSGSYNSPLHF.

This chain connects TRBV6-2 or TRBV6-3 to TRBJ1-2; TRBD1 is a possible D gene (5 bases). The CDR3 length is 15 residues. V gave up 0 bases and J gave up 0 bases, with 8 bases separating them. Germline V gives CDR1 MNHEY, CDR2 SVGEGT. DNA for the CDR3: TGTGCCAGCAGTTACTCGGGGGAGGCTAACTATGGCTACACCTTC. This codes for CASSYSGEANYGYTF.

The CDR3 spells CATSESGTGGTDTQYF. The CDR3 bases are TGTGCCACCAGTGAGTCCGGGACAGGGGGGACAGATACGCAGTATTTT. This chain joins TRBV24-1 and TRBJ2-3, with 11 nucleotides matching TRBD1. This CDR3 is 16 amino acids long. The germline gives CDR1 KGHDR, CDR2 SFDVKD. Germline trimming cut 4 bases from V and 3 bases from J; bases unmatched to any gene: 5.

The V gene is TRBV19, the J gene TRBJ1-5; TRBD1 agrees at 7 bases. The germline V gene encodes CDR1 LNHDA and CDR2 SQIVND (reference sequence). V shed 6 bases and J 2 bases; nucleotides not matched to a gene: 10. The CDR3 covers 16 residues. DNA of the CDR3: TGTGCCAGTAGCGCCCTGACAGGGTCGGGCAATCAGCCCCAGCATTTT. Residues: CASSALTGSGNQPQHF.

The CDR3 spells CASSINQLILTDTQYF. Written as DNA, the CDR3 is TGTGCCAGTAGTATAAATCAACTAATTCTCACAGATACGCAGTATTTT. This chain uses TRBV19 with TRBJ2-3; no reliable D call. The CDR3 contains 16 residues. The V gene lost 2 bases and the J gene lost 2 bases, with 14 bases spanning the gap. The germline V gene has CDR1 LNHDA and CDR2 SQIVND (reference sequence). Full variable domain (rest looked up from reference TRBV19 and TRBJ2-3): DGGITQSPKYLFRKEGQNVTLSCEQNLNHDAMYWYRQDPGQGLRLIYYSQIVNDFQKGDIAEGYSVSREKKESFPLTVTSAQKNPTAFYLCASSINQLILTDTQYFGPGTRLTVL.

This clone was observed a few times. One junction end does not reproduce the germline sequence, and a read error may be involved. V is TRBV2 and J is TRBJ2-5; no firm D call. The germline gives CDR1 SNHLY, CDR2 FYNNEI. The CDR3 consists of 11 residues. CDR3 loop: CASSKARHWYF. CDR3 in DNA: TGTGCCAGCAGTAAAGCGAGACATTGGTACTTC.

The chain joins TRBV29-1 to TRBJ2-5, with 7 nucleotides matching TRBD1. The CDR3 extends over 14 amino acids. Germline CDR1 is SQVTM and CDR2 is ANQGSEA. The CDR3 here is CSGRRGSNQETQYF. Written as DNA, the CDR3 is TGCAGTGGCCGCAGGGGGTCCAACCAAGAGACCCAGTACTTC.

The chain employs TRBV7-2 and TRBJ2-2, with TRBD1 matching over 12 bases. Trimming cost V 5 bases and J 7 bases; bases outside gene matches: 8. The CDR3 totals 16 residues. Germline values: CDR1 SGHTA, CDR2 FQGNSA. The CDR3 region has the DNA TGTGCCAGCAGCCGTAGGGACAGGGGGCACGACGGGGAGCTGTTTTTT. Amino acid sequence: CASSRRDRGHDGELFF.

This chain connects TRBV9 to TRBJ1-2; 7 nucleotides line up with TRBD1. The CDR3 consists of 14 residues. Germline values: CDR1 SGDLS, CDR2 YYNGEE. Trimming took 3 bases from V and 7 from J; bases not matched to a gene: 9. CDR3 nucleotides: TGTGCCAGCAGCGCCGGGCAGGGGGTTAGTGGCTACACCTTC. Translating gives CASSAGQGVSGYTF.

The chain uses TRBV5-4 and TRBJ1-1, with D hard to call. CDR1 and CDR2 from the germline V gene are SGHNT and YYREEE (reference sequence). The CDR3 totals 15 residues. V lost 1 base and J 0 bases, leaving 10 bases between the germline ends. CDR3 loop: CASSLSLSVNTEAFF. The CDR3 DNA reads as TGTGCCAGCAGCTTGAGTCTCAGTGTGAACACTGAAGCTTTCTTT. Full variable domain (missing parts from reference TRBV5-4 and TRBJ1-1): ETGVTQSPTHLIKTRGQQVTLRCSSQSGHNTVSWYQQALGQGPQFIFQYYREEENGRGNFPPRFSGLQFPNYSSELNVNALELDDSALYLCASSLSLSVNTEAFFGQGTRLTVV.

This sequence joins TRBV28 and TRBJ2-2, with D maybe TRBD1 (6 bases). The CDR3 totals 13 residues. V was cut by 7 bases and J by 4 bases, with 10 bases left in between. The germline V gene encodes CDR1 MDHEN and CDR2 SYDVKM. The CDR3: CASNYRVTGELFF. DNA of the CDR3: TGTGCCAGCAATTACAGGGTCACCGGGGAGCTGTTTTTT.

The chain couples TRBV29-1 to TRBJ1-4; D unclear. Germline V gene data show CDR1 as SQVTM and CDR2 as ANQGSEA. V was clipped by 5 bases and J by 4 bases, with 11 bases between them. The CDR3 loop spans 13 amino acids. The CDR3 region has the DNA TGCAGCGTTACGACACGGCTTAATGAAAAACTGTTTTTT. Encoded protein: CSVTTRLNEKLFF.

CDR3 protein: CASKAGHGYTF. The CDR3 DNA reads TGTGCCAGTAAAGCAGGGCATGGCTACACCTTC. The chain recombines TRBV19 with TRBJ1-2; perhaps TRBD1 as D (5 bases). The CDR3 runs 11 residues. Trimming stripped 7 bases from V and 6 bases from J, with 9 bases between. Germline assignment: CDR1 LNHDA and CDR2 SQIVND (reference sequence).

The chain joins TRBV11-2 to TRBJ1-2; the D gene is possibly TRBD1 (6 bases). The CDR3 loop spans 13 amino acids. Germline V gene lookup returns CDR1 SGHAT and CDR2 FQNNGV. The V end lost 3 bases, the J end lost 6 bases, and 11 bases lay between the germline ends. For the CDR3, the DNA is TGTGCCAGCAGCTTCTCCCAGGGGCATGGCTACACCTTC. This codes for CASSFSQGHGYTF.

CDR3 in amino acids: CASSEAKGDRGREKLFF. In DNA form, the CDR3 reads TGTGCCAGCAGTGAAGCGAAAGGGGACAGGGGGCGGGAAAAACTGTTTTTT. The chain links TRBV2 to TRBJ1-4, with 12 nucleotides matching TRBD1. Germline V gene lookup returns CDR1 SNHLY and CDR2 FYNNEI. The CDR3 has 17 amino acids. With 0 bases clipped from V and 8 bases from J, the junction kept 7 bases outside the gene matches.

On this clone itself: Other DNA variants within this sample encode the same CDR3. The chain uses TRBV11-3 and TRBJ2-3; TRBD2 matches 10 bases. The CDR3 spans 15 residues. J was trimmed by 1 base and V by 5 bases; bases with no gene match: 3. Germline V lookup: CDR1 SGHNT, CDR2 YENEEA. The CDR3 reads CASSPGTSGTDTQYF. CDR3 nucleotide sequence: TGTGCCAGCAGCCCAGGGACTAGCGGCACAGATACGCAGTATTTT.

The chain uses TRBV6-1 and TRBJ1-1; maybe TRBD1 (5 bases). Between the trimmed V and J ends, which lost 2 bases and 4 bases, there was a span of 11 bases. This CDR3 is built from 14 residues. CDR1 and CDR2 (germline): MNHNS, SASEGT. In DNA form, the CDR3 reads TGTGCCAGCAGTGAAAGGGACGGGGGCACTGAAGCTTTCTTT. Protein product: CASSERDGGTEAFF.

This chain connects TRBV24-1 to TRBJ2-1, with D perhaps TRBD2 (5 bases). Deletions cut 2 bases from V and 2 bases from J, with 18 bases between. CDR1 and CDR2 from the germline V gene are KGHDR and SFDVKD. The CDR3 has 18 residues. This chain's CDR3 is CATSDSDLGETPYNEQFF. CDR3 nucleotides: TGTGCCACCAGTGATTCCGATCTTGGGGAGACACCCTACAATGAGCAGTTCTTC.